Shown below are 10 T cell receptor beta chains from a single sample sequenced in a study of Ad26.COV2.S vaccination and SARS-CoV-2 variants. TCRdb's table, derived via immunoSEQ multiplex PCR, lists solely in-frame clones and lacks some. The profile shows hundreds of thousands of clones, 80% to 90% of them singletons. The sample's treatment: around 19 received Ad26.COV2.S at low or high dose, single or two shots; 5 received placebo; per-sample allocation not given. It was on day 63 after the first vaccine or placebo injection that samples were taken. Sequenced material: peripheral blood, taken in a trial of Ad26.COV2.S vaccine versus placebo. The source is a person between 18 and 65 years old who received the Ad26.COV2.S COVID-19 vaccine or a placebo.

This clone turned up a few times. The chain carries TRBV4-1 and TRBJ1-2, with TRBD1 as a possible D gene (5 bases). The CDR3 is made up of 14 amino acids. With 1 base removed from V and 2 bases from J, the gap between germline ends came to 8 bases. The germline V gene encodes CDR1 MGHRA and CDR2 YSYEKL. CDR3 sequence reads: CASSQGWDNYGYTF. CDR3 DNA sequence: TGCGCCAGCAGCCAAGGCTGGGACAACTATGGCTACACCTTC.

The chain joins TRBV29-1 to TRBJ2-7; 7 bases fit TRBD1. Germline V CDR1 and CDR2: SQVTM, ANQGSEA. The V and J ends lost 7 bases and 5 bases, in that order; junction bases with no gene match: 5. This CDR3 comprises 11 residues. The CDR3 here is CSGMGQNEQYF. DNA for the CDR3: TGCAGCGGTATGGGACAGAACGAGCAGTACTTC.

V is TRBV7-2 and J is TRBJ2-1; tentative D call: TRBD2 (6 bases). Germline V gene sequence: CDR1 SGHTA, CDR2 FQGNSA. Trimming left V 3 bases short and J 5 bases short, with 14 bases between. There are 15 residues in the CDR3. In DNA, the CDR3 is TGTGCCAGCAGCTTGGCGGAGGGTAGTAACAATGAGCAGTTCTTC. Translating gives CASSLAEGSNNEQFF.

The chain uses TRBV4-2 and TRBJ2-5; tentatively, D is TRBD1 (7 bases). Trimming cost V 0 bases and J 5 bases, with 13 bases left between them. The CDR3 runs to 15 residues. CDR1 LGHNA and CDR2 YNFKEQ come from the germline V gene. The CDR3 sequence: CASSQEDPGGETQYF. The CDR3 coding sequence is TGTGCCAGCAGCCAAGAGGACCCAGGGGGGGAGACCCAGTACTTC.

The chain has TRBV6-2 or TRBV6-3 and TRBJ2-7, with 10 positions matching TRBD2. In germline, CDR1 is MNHEY, CDR2 SVGEGT. The junction had 21 bases not matched to a gene; V was cut back by 0 bases and J by 13 bases. This CDR3 region has 18 residues. CDR3 in DNA: TGTGCCAGCAGTTACTCGACCACTAGCGGGGATGGCGACCTCCTACGCTACTTC. It translates to CASSYSTTSGDGDLLRYF.

The J gene is TRBJ2-7, the V gene TRBV7-2; the match to TRBD1 covers 7 bases. Germline CDR1 is SGHTA and CDR2 is FQGNSA. The CDR3 is 15 residues long. Unmatched junction bases numbered 7, after V lost 5 bases and J lost 0 bases. DNA for the CDR3: TGTGCCAGCAGCGCCGACAGGGTGGGCTCCTACGAGCAGTACTTC. Encoded protein: CASSADRVGSYEQYF.

On this clone: Other DNA sequences of this sample code for an identical CDR3. The chain is built from TRBV7-9 and TRBJ1-1; D is ambiguous. Germline CDR1 is SEHNR and CDR2 is FQNEAQ (reference sequence). CDR3 length: 12 amino acids. Trimming shortened V by 6 bases and J by 0 bases, and 5 bases separated the two germline ends. The CDR3 DNA reads as TGTGCCAGCAGGGTAATGAACACTGAAGCTTTCTTT. This encodes CASRVMNTEAFF.

V is TRBV6-5 and J is TRBJ1-2; the D is unclear. The CDR3 runs to 13 residues. Deletions cut 2 bases from V and 2 bases from J, with 6 bases between. Germline V gene sequence: CDR1 MNHEY, CDR2 SVGAGI. The CDR3 loop is CASSYGPNYGYTF. The CDR3, as DNA: TGTGCCAGCAGTTACGGACCGAACTATGGCTACACCTTC.

The chain is built from TRBV6-5 and TRBJ2-5; 7 bases fit TRBD1. This CDR3 contains 16 residues. With V trimmed by 0 bases and J by 1 base, 5 bases remained unmatched. Germline V gene data show CDR1 as MNHEY and CDR2 as SVGAGI. The CDR3 region has the DNA TGTGCCAGCAGTTACTCACGTGGGACAGTCCAAGAGACCCAGTACTTC. Translating gives CASSYSRGTVQETQYF.

The genes are TRBV5-5 and TRBJ1-4; 9 bases match TRBD1. Germline V gene data show CDR1 as SGHKS and CDR2 as YYEKEE (reference sequence). Unmatched junction bases numbered 9, after V lost 4 bases and J lost 8 bases. CDR3 size: 15 residues. This chain's CDR3 is CASSASGTGSEKLFF. CDR3 nucleotides: TGTGCCAGCAGCGCCTCCGGGACAGGGTCCGAAAAACTGTTTTTT.